These 16 T cell receptor beta chains came from one sample sequenced in a study of naive and memory T cell subsets. Two oligonucleotides, mixed equimolar, formed the beta constant-region primer covering TRBC1 and TRBC2. Ligated cDNA was amplified by four rounds of PCR with nested alpha and beta constant-region primers and SP2. TCRdb re-called the UMI-ligation and nested PCR reads through MiXCR, storing one row per CDR3 protein. The sample lists under 25,000 distinct CDR3 sequences; roughly 8.2% were seen once. The sample consisted of central memory CD8+ T cells from blood. Source of these receptors: a human donor in good health.

This clonotype was observed at least ten times. This rearrangement joins TRBV29-1 to TRBJ2-5; 7 bases fit TRBD2. The germline gives CDR1 SQVTM, CDR2 ANQGSEA. The CDR3 spans 15 residues. V dropped 2 bases and J dropped 2; count of bases not matched to a gene: 8. DNA of the CDR3: TGCAGCGTTGAATCGGGGGGAGGGTTACAAGAGACCCAGTACTTC. This sequence encodes CSVESGGGLQETQYF.

In regard to this clonotype: Given the absence of the conserved phenylalanine or tryptophan at the CDR3 end, a read error is likely. The gene calls are TRBV5-8 and TRBJ2-7; 9 bases align to TRBD1. The germline V gene encodes CDR1 SGHTS and CDR2 YDEGEE. This CDR3 is 13 amino acids long. Trimming removed 5 bases from V and 3 bases from J; junction bases left unmatched: 3. CDR3 region: CASRWTGVYEQYS. The CDR3 bases are TGTGCCAGCAGATGGACAGGGGTCTACGAGCAGTACTCC.

By share, this clonotype counts as medium-sized. The V gene is TRBV20-1, the J gene TRBJ1-1; D remains ambiguous. CDR3 length: 12 residues. Trimming stripped 3 bases from V and 4 bases from J, with 9 bases between. CDR1 is DFQATT and CDR2 is SNEGSKA in the germline V gene (reference sequence). In DNA, the CDR3 is TGCAGTGCTAGTGAAAAGCCCACTGAAGCTTTCTTT. This encodes CSASEKPTEAFF.

This clonotype was detected only a few times. The CDR3 DNA follows: TGTGCCAGCAACGACGGAGGAGGGGAGCTGTTTTTT. Encoded protein: CASNDGGGELFF. This chain uses TRBV6-6 with TRBJ2-2, with D possibly matching TRBD2 (5 bases). V lost 7 bases and J 8 bases, leaving 11 bases between the germline ends. The CDR3 runs to 12 residues. Germline V gene sequence: CDR1 MNHNY, CDR2 SVGAGI (reference sequence).

Many counts were recorded for this clonotype. The rearrangement links TRBV11-3 to TRBJ1-1; 7 bases fit TRBD1. There are 15 residues in the CDR3. From germline, CDR1 is SGHNT and CDR2 YENEEA. With V trimmed by 5 bases and J by 7 bases, 13 bases remained unmatched. The CDR3 sequence: CASSPQIDRVVEAFF. Written as DNA, the CDR3 is TGTGCCAGCAGCCCCCAGATCGACAGGGTGGTTGAAGCTTTCTTT.

This clonotype has at least ten counts. V and J are TRBV29-1 and TRBJ2-7; D possibly corresponds to TRBD1 (5 bases). Trimming left V 4 bases short and J 2 bases short, with 12 bases between. Germline lookup yields CDR1 SQVTM and CDR2 ANQGSEA. This CDR3 region has 13 residues. Here the CDR3 DNA reads TGCAGCGTTGCCCAACAGGAACCCTACGAGCAGTACTTC. Amino acids: CSVAQQEPYEQYF.

This clonotype was seen a few times. This chain uses TRBV6-1 with TRBJ2-5, with 15 bases identical to TRBD2. The germline V gene has CDR1 MNHNS and CDR2 SASEGT. After removal of 4 bases from V and 3 bases from J, the junction contained 6 bases not matched to a gene. This CDR3 comprises 17 residues. CDR3 in amino acids: CASSAGLAGGREETQYF. CDR3 nucleotide sequence: TGTGCCAGCAGTGCGGGACTAGCGGGAGGCCGGGAAGAGACCCAGTACTTC.

This clonotype was detected a few times. J is TRBJ2-7 and V is TRBV27, with unresolved D. The germline V gene encodes CDR1 MNHEY and CDR2 SMNVEV (reference sequence). CDR3 length: 11 residues. Trimming pared 6 bases from V and 3 bases from J, leaving 6 bases between. The CDR3 loop reads CASRINYEQYF. The CDR3 coding sequence is TGTGCCAGCAGGATTAACTACGAGCAGTACTTC.

This clonotype was observed a few times. This chain links TRBV6-5 with TRBJ2-2; D possibly corresponds to TRBD1 (5 bases). The CDR3 has 17 residues. V lost 2 bases and J lost 4, with 17 bases in between. The germline gives CDR1 MNHEY, CDR2 SVGAGI. CDR3 bases: TGTGCCAGCAGTTACCACAGGATTTCGGGTTCCACCGGGGAGCTGTTTTTT. As protein: CASSYHRISGSTGELFF.

The V call is TRBV7-9, the J call TRBJ2-7; no reliable D call. Deletions cut 5 bases from V and 2 bases from J, with 4 bases between. Per the germline V gene, CDR1 is SEHNR and CDR2 is FQNEAQ (reference sequence). This CDR3 is 11 amino acids long. As DNA, the CDR3 is TGTGCCAGCAGCGACACCTACGAGCAGTACTTC. Amino acid sequence: CASSDTYEQYF.

This chain connects TRBV4-1 to TRBJ2-1, with TRBD2 matching over 8 bases. Germline trimming cut 0 bases from V and 3 bases from J; bases unmatched to any gene: 7. Germline V gene data show CDR1 as MGHRA and CDR2 as YSYEKL. The length of the CDR3 is 17 residues. In DNA, the CDR3 is TGCGCCAGCAGCCAAGAGGTAACTAGCGGACTCTACAATGAGCAGTTCTTC. It specifies CASSQEVTSGLYNEQFF.

The CDR3 DNA reads TGCGCCAGCAGCCAATGGACAGGGAGTGAATACGAGCAGTACTTC. Translated: CASSQWTGSEYEQYF. This chain uses TRBV4-1 with TRBJ2-7; TRBD1 aligns across 8 bases. Germline loops: CDR1 MGHRA, CDR2 YSYEKL. The V and J ends lost 2 bases and 4 bases, in that order; junction bases with no gene match: 7. CDR3 size: 15 residues.

The gene calls are TRBV27 and TRBJ2-1; D might be TRBD1 (5 bases). CDR1 MNHEY and CDR2 SMNVEV come from the germline V gene (reference sequence). Trimming left V 2 bases short and J 7 bases short, with 9 bases between. The CDR3 is made up of 13 amino acids. The chain's CDR3 is CASSLVSGNEQFF. CDR3 nucleotide sequence: TGTGCCAGCAGTTTAGTATCAGGGAATGAGCAGTTCTTC.

The table lists this clonotype with a few counts. The V and J genes are TRBV12-2 and TRBJ2-3; TRBD1, the table's D call, was not compared with the DNA. TRBV12-2 has pseudogene status. CDR3 size: 13 residues. CDR3 residues: CASPRKSTDTQYF. The DNA for the CDR3 is TGTGCAAGTCCCCGGAAATCCACAGATACGCAGTATTTT.

There are a few counts of this clonotype. This chain links TRBV28 with TRBJ2-7; 7 bases are shared with TRBD1. The CDR3 extends over 15 amino acids. The J segment lost 2 bases and the V segment lost 6 bases, leaving 10 bases of the junction unmatched. Looked up from germline, CDR1 is MDHEN and CDR2 is SYDVKM. CDR3 DNA: TGTGCCAGCAGAGTTCGACAGGGCGGACCCTACGAGCAGTACTTC. It specifies CASRVRQGGPYEQYF.

This clonotype turned up a few times. This chain joins TRBV7-2 and TRBJ2-7, with D perhaps being TRBD1 or TRBD2 (5 bases each). The germline gives CDR1 SGHTA, CDR2 FQGNSA. Trimming removed 2 bases from V and 4 bases from J, with 15 bases in between. The CDR3 is 15 residues long. The CDR3 is CASSLIVGREYEQYF. The CDR3 DNA reads as TGTGCCAGCAGCTTAATAGTAGGCAGGGAGTACGAGCAGTACTTC.